This T cell receptor beta chain was profiled in a study of OX40 agonist ivuxolimab in advanced cancers. The wider study: Intravenous ivuxolimab was administered to patients every 2 weeks at 0.01 to 10 mg/kg. Age averaged 60 years (range about 23 to 85), and less than 85% were male.

Germline V gene lookup returns CDR1 LNHDA and CDR2 SQIVND (reference sequence). The CDR3 has 14 amino acids. Trimming stripped 0 bases from V and 10 bases from J, with 13 bases between. Here immunoSEQ multiplex PCR was the method, and the copy in TCRdb shows in-frame clones only, minus some. This table has roughly 76,000 clones, over 75% appearing once. Remarks on this clone: Antigen unknown.

Whole-study findings and limits: Blood T cells, both CD4+ and CD8+, expanded clonally by week 6 at 0.1 to 3.0 mg/kg. Expanded peripheral T cell antigen specificity was not determined.

The rearrangement uses TRBV19 and TRBJ2-1; perhaps TRBD1 as D (6 bases). This specimen consisted of CD4+ or CD8+ T cells sorted from blood, obtained in a trial of the OX40 agonist ivuxolimab. This clonotype originated in an adult with an advanced solid tumor such as melanoma, head and neck, liver or kidney cancer. CDR3 bases: TGTGCCAGTAGTATAGAAGTCAGGACAGACGAGCAGTTCTTC. It specifies CASSIEVRTDEQFF.